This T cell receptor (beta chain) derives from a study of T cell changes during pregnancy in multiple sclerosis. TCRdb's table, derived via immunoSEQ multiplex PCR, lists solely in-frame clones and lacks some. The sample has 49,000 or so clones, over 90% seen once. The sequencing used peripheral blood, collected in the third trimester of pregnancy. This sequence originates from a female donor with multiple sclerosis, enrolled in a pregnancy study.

CDR3 coding DNA: TGTGCCAGCAGCTTAGATAGCCCCACAGATACGCAGTATTTT. Its protein product is CASSLDSPTDTQYF. V usage is TRBV7-2 and J usage is TRBJ2-3; D is ambiguous. CDR1 is SGHTA, CDR2 FQGNSA, per germline. CDR3 length: 14 residues. V lost 1 base and J 2 bases, leaving 7 bases between the germline ends.